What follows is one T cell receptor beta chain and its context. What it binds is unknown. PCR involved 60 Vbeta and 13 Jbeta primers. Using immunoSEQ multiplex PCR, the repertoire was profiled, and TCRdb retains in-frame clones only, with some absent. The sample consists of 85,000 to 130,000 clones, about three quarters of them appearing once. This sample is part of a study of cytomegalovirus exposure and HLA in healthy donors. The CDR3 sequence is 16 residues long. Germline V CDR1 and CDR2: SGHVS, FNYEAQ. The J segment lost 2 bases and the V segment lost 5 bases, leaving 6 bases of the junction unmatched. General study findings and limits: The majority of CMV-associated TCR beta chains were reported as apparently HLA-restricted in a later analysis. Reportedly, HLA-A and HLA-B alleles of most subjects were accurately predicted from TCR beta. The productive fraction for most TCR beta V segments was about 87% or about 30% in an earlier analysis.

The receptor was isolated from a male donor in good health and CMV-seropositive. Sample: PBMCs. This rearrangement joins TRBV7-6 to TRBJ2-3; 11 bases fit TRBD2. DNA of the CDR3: TGTGCCAGCAGCCCGCTACTAGCGGGGGACACAGATACGCAGTATTTT. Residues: CASSPLLAGDTDTQYF. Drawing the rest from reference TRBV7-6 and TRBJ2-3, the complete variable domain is GAGVSQSPRYKVTKRGQDVALRCDPISGHVSLYWYRQALGQGPEFLTYFNYEAQQDKSGLPNDRFSAERPEGSISTLTIQRTEQRDSAMYRCASSPLLAGDTDTQYFGPGTRLTVL.